This entry describes one TCR beta chain. The antigen remains unidentified. TCRdb fed the RT-PCR reads into MiXCR, producing one record per CDR3 protein. The sample consists of some 480,000 distinct CDR3 sequences, 11% of them appearing once. These data originate in a study of response to subunit inactivated influenza vaccine. Study-level points and caveats: Each seasonal flu vaccination may recruit only limited new T cells, authors suggested.

The CDR3 has 12 residues. Trimming removed 5 bases at V and 6 bases at J, with 11 bases between. The sequencing here drew on PBMCs from blood, taken 45 days after vaccination. This TCR was recovered from a man over 45 who received an inactivated influenza vaccine. This chain uses TRBV12-3 or TRBV12-4 with TRBJ2-7; D unclear. The CDR3 DNA reads as TGTGCCAGCAGTGCGACCCTGGGCGAGCAGTACTTC. Translating gives CASSATLGEQYF.